Below are 6 T cell receptor beta chains sequenced from a single sample in a study of long-term antiretroviral therapy in people with HIV. Researchers report immunoSEQ v3.0 was run at survey level. Generated by immunoSEQ multiplex PCR, the TCRdb table keeps only in-frame clones and is missing some. Of 30,000 to 40,000 clones detected, 94% appear once; the ten largest clones hold roughly 4%. The sequences come from unsorted PBMCs, collected 4.1 years after starting antiretroviral therapy. The receptors shown here come from a woman between 45 and 60 years old with HIV.

The chain couples TRBV7-2 to TRBJ2-1; 11 bases are shared with TRBD1. V lost 5 bases, J lost 3 bases, and 6 bases stayed unmatched. Germline loops: CDR1 SGHTA, CDR2 FQGNSA. The CDR3 has 16 residues. CDR3 sequence (DNA): TGTGCCAGCAGCCGGGACAGGGGGATCAACTACAATGAGCAGTTCTTC. It is translated as CASSRDRGINYNEQFF.

This clone was seen a single time. The rearrangement joins TRBV5-8 to TRBJ2-3; D is ambiguous. Germline V gives CDR1 SGHTS, CDR2 YDEGEE. V lost 0 bases and J 9 bases, leaving 5 bases between the germline ends. The CDR3 runs to 11 residues. CDR3 region: CASSLGDTQYF. CDR3 in DNA: TGTGCCAGCAGCTTGGGAGACACGCAGTATTTT. The whole variable domain, remainder taken from reference TRBV5-8 and TRBJ2-3, is EAGVTQSPTHLIKTRGQQATLRCSPISGHTSVYWYQQALGLGLQFLLWYDEGEERNRGNFPPRFSGRQFPNYSSELNVNALELEDSALYLCASSLGDTQYFGPGTRLTVL.

The chain recombines TRBV7-2 with TRBJ1-5; 9 bases agree with TRBD1. The CDR3 covers 15 residues. Germline V gene data show CDR1 as SGHTA and CDR2 as FQGNSA. J lost 6 bases, V lost 2 bases, and 5 bases had no gene match. The DNA of the CDR3 is TGTGCCAGCAGCTTAACCGGGACAGGGATTCAGCCCCAGCATTTT. Translating gives CASSLTGTGIQPQHF.

The chain is built from TRBV10-3 and TRBJ2-2; the D gene is possibly TRBD2 (5 bases). Trimming took 8 bases from V and 2 from J, leaving 15 bases between them. Germline CDR1 reads ENHRY; CDR2 reads SYGVKD. The CDR3 has 15 residues. As DNA, the CDR3 is TGTGCCATCTTAATTTCGGGGTTCAACACCGGGGAGCTGTTTTTT. It codes for CAILISGFNTGELFF.

The chain employs TRBV11-2 and TRBJ1-5; D is unresolved. This CDR3 has 13 amino acids. Between the trimmed V and J ends, which lost 2 bases and 5 bases, there was a span of 7 bases. From germline, CDR1 is SGHAT and CDR2 FQNNGV. The CDR3 coding sequence is TGTGCCAGCAGCTTAACGGAGTATCAGCCCCAGCATTTT. Protein: CASSLTEYQPQHF.

This chain links TRBV9 with TRBJ2-5; 7 bases are shared with TRBD2. Germline loops: CDR1 SGDLS, CDR2 YYNGEE. The length of the CDR3 is 16 residues. V lost 0 bases to trimming and J lost 3 bases; unmatched junction nucleotides: 8. The CDR3 sequence: CASSVVGQRGEETQYF. CDR3 DNA: TGTGCCAGCAGCGTAGTGGGTCAGCGGGGAGAAGAGACCCAGTACTTC.